Presented here are 5 T cell receptor beta chains from one specimen sequenced in a study of T cell responses to AZD1222 COVID-19 vaccine. TCRdb keeps only in-frame clones here, not all; method: immunoSEQ multiplex PCR. This table holds tens of thousands of clones, about three quarters found once. The sequences come from peripheral blood, collected on day 0 of AZD1222 vaccination. The receptors here all came from an adult in good health.

The rearrangement uses TRBV2 and TRBJ2-7; no clear D. V was trimmed by 5 bases and J by 0 bases, leaving 11 bases between them. Germline values: CDR1 SNHLY, CDR2 FYNNEI. This CDR3 is 14 amino acids long. The CDR3 here is CASSSTAPSYEQYF. The CDR3 region has the DNA TGTGCCAGCAGTTCCACAGCTCCCTCCTACGAGCAGTACTTC. Full variable domain (missing parts from reference TRBV2 and TRBJ2-7): EPEVTQTPSHQVTQMGQEVILRCVPISNHLYFYWYRQILGQKVEFLVSFYNNEISEKSEIFDDQFSVERPDGSNFTLKIRSTKLEDSAMYFCASSSTAPSYEQYFGPGTRLTVT.

The gene calls are TRBV5-1 and TRBJ2-5, with TRBD1 matching over 11 bases. The germline V gene encodes CDR1 SGHRS and CDR2 YFSETQ. The CDR3 runs 15 residues. After removal of 1 base from V and 5 bases from J, the junction contained 4 bases not matched to a gene. CDR3 loop: CASSLLGQGEETQYF. For the CDR3, the DNA is TGCGCCAGCAGCTTGTTGGGACAGGGGGAGGAGACCCAGTACTTC.

This clone is a singleton in its sample. The chain couples TRBV19 to TRBJ1-4; D ambiguous. The CDR3 sequence is 14 residues long. The ends were cut back, 7 bases at V and 1 base at J, with 10 bases in the middle. The germline V gene has CDR1 LNHDA and CDR2 SQIVND (reference sequence). DNA of the CDR3: TGTGCCAGTATGTCGGTAGGAACTAATGAAAAACTGTTTTTT. Translation: CASMSVGTNEKLFF.

The chain is built from TRBV2 and TRBJ1-3; D unclear. V lost 3 bases to trimming and J lost 2 bases, with 11 bases between them. Germline CDR1 SNHLY, CDR2 FYNNEI. The CDR3 sequence is 15 residues long. CDR3 sequence: CASSDSSSPGNTIYF. The CDR3 nucleotides read TGTGCCAGCAGTGATTCGTCGTCCCCTGGAAACACCATATATTTT.

V is TRBV5-4 and J is TRBJ2-2; D not certain. V was cut by 4 bases and J by 1 base, with 5 bases left in between. This CDR3 contains 13 residues. Germline CDR1 and CDR2: SGHNT and YYREEE (reference sequence). The CDR3 region is CASSPGNTGELFF. CDR3 in DNA: TGTGCCAGCAGCCCCGGGAACACCGGGGAGCTGTTTTTT.